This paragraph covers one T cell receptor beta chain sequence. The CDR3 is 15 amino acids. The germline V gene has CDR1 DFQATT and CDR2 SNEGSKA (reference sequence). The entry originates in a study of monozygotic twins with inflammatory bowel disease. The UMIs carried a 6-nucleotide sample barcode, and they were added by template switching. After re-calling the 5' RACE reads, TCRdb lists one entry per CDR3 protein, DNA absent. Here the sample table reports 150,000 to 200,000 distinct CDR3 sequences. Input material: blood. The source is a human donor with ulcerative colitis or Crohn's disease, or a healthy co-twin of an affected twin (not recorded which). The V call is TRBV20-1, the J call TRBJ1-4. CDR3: CSARDPSATNEKLFF.